Listed below are T cell receptor beta chains from one sample, sequenced in a study of OX40 agonist ivuxolimab in advanced cancers. Repertoires were generated with immunoSEQ multiplex PCR, while TCRdb's copy carries only in-frame clones and drops some. The sample includes about 120,000 clones, 80% to 90% seen only once; the top ten take around 0.57%. The specimen comprised CD4+ or CD8+ T cells sorted from blood, sampled in a trial of the OX40 agonist ivuxolimab. The source is an adult with an advanced solid tumor such as melanoma, head and neck, liver or kidney cancer. The CDR3 runs from the conserved cysteine through the conserved F or W. Each record gives: clone size, CDR3 length, V gene, J gene, D gene, CDR3 DNA, CDR3 protein. The D gene is left open where the match is weak. A row's size may be missing; if present it is once, few, many or a size class.

.	17	TRBV5-1	TRBJ2-2	TRBD1	TGCGCCAGCAGCCCCCATCAGGGGGCGCTTGACACCGGGGAGCTGTTTTTT	CASSPHQGALDTGELFF
once	12	TRBV27	TRBJ1-1	.	TGTGCCAGCAGTCCCCCGGGCACTGAAGCTTTCTTT	CASSPPGTEAFF
.	15	TRBV4-3	TRBJ2-2	TRBD1	TGCGCCAGCAGCCGAGGGGACAGCAACACCGGGGAGCTGTTTTTT	CASSRGDSNTGELFF
few	17	TRBV11-2	TRBJ1-1	.	TGTGCCAGCAGCTTAGATCACCGGGCGGCGGGACGCACTGAAGCTTTCTTT	CASSLDHRAAGRTEAFF
.	13	TRBV7-2	TRBJ1-4	.	TGTGCCAGCAGCTTAAATTCGGGTGAAAAACTGTTTTTT	CASSLNSGEKLFF
.	15	TRBV5-1	TRBJ2-7	.	TGCGCCAGCAGCTTAGCCGGGACGAGCTCCTACGAGCAGTACTTC	CASSLAGTSSYEQYF
.	14	TRBV30	TRBJ2-3	TRBD1	TGTGCCTGGAGTGGGGGACAGGGGGCAGATACGCAGTATTTT	CAWSGGQGADTQYF
.	16	TRBV5-1	TRBJ2-1	.	TGCGCCAGCAGCCCGGACAGCTCTAGCTCCTACAATGAGCAGTTCTTC	CASSPDSSSSYNEQFF
.	12	TRBV19	TRBJ1-2	.	TGTGCCAGTAGTATCAAGCAGTATGGCTACACCTTC	CASSIKQYGYTF
.	15	TRBV9	TRBJ2-3	TRBD2	TGTGCCAGCACGCGGGGGGGAACAGGCACAGATACGCAGTATTTT	CASTRGGTGTDTQYF
.	11	TRBV5-1	TRBJ2-7	.	TGCGCCTCCGGGCCCCTTGGGGAGCAGTACTTC	CASGPLGEQYF
.	15	TRBV6-1	TRBJ1-3	TRBD1	TGTGCCAGCAGAGACAGGGAGCGGCGTGGAAACACCATATATTTT	CASRDRERRGNTIYF
.	15	TRBV4-3	TRBJ2-6	.	TGCGCCAGCAGCCAACGGAGCTCTGGGGCCAACGTCCTGACTTTC	CASSQRSSGANVLTF
.	10	TRBV20-1	TRBJ1-1	.	TGCAGTGCTAGGGTGAGTGAGGCTTTCTTT	CSARVSEAFF
.	12	TRBV29-1	TRBJ1-3	.	TGCAGCGTTGGTGCCTCTGGAAACACCATATATTTT	CSVGASGNTIYF
.	14	TRBV2	TRBJ2-3	.	TGTGCCAGCAGTGAAGGCTCCCTAGCCCGCGCGCAGTATTTT	CASSEGSLARAQYF
.	15	TRBV4-1	TRBJ1-5	TRBD1	TGCGCCAGCAGCCAAGATATCGGGACAGCTCAGCCCCAGCATTTT	CASSQDIGTAQPQHF
.	17	TRBV7-8	TRBJ2-1	TRBD1	TGTGCCAGCAGCCACGGGACAGGGCGTTTCATCTACAATGAGCAGTTCTTC	CASSHGTGRFIYNEQFF
.	14	TRBV15	TRBJ1-2	.	TGTGCCACCAGCGAAAGAGGGGGGTTTATAGGCTACACCTTC	CATSERGGFIGYTF
.	15	TRBV5-1	TRBJ2-7	TRBD1	TGCGCCAGCAGCTTAGGGACAGGCCCATTGCACGAGCAGTACTTC	CASSLGTGPLHEQYF
.	14	TRBV28	TRBJ1-2	.	TGTGCCAGCAGTTTACCTCTCACCCCGGGGGATATACCCTTC	CASSLPLTPGDIPF
.	14	TRBV9	TRBJ2-3	TRBD2	TGTGCCAGCTCCTTAGCGGGGGGTTCAGATACGCAGTATTTT	CASSLAGGSDTQYF
once	14	TRBV30	TRBJ2-1	TRBD1	TGTGCCTGGATTGGACAGGCCTCCTACAATGAGCAGTTCTTC	CAWIGQASYNEQFF
.	17	TRBV12-2	TRBJ1-2	.	TGTGCAAGTCGCTTTAATGAACCTTTTATTCCTAACTATGGCTACACCTTC	CASRFNEPFIPNYGYTF
.	15	TRBV11-3	TRBJ2-3	TRBD1	TGTGCCAGCAGCTTAGGCACAGGGGCCACAGATACGCAGTATTTT	CASSLGTGATDTQYF
.	12	TRBV30	TRBJ1-4	.	TGTGCCTGGAGCCCCGGGAATGAAAAACTGTTTTTT	CAWSPGNEKLFF
.	15	TRBV28	TRBJ2-1	.	TGTGCCAGCAACCAGGGGAGGGGGGCTCACAATGAGCAGTTCTTC	CASNQGRGAHNEQFF
.	14	TRBV5-8	TRBJ2-5	.	TGTGCCAGCTTTAAAGGGCTGTACCAAGAGACCCAGTACTTC	CASFKGLYQETQYF
once	12	TRBV27	TRBJ2-5	TRBD1	TGTGCCAGCAGTACGGACAGGGGGACCCAGTACTTC	CASSTDRGTQYF
.	17	TRBV7-2	TRBJ2-2	.	TGTGCCAGCAGCCCTCGGGCCGGGACGGCGAACACCGGGGAGCTGTTTTTT	CASSPRAGTANTGELFF
few	14	TRBV14	TRBJ1-4	.	TGTGCCAGCAGCCTCAGACCCATACCAGAGCAGGTGTTTTTT	CASSLRPIPEQVFF
once	17	TRBV7-2	TRBJ1-2	.	TGTGCCAGCAGCTTAGGCAGGGCTGCCATACCGAACTATGGCTACACCTTC	CASSLGRAAIPNYGYTF
.	17	TRBV4-1	TRBJ2-2	TRBD1	TGCGCCAGCAGCCATCGTACAAGACAGGGCAACACCGGGGAGCTGTTTTTT	CASSHRTRQGNTGELFF
once	15	TRBV6-5	TRBJ2-5	.	TGTGCCAGCAGTTACTCATTGGGGCAGGGTGGGACCCAGTACTTC	CASSYSLGQGGTQYF
.	15	TRBV14	TRBJ1-4	.	TGTGCCAGCAGCCCACGAAACAGCTTGGGGGAAAAACTGTTTTTT	CASSPRNSLGEKLFF
.	13	TRBV7-9	TRBJ1-2	.	TGTGCCAGCAGCTTAGGTAGACCGTATGGCTACACCTTC	CASSLGRPYGYTF
.	14	TRBV4-1	TRBJ2-7	.	TGCGCCAGCAGCCAACAGGGATGGACCTACGAGCAGTACTTC	CASSQQGWTYEQYF
few	12	TRBV7-9	TRBJ2-7	.	TGTGCCAGCAGCTTAGCGGGTCTGGAGCAGTACTTC	CASSLAGLEQYF
.	14	TRBV7-3	TRBJ2-1	TRBD2	TGTGCCAGCAGCTTAACGGCTAGCGGTTATGAGCAGTTCTTC	CASSLTASGYEQFF